The rows below give T cell receptor beta chains drawn from one sample of a study of cytomegalovirus exposure and HLA in healthy donors. The data were produced by immunoSEQ multiplex PCR, yet TCRdb's version contains in-frame clones alone and is incomplete. In the table there are 180,000 or so clones, 77% of which are singletons. What was sequenced was PBMCs. These receptors all come from a man aged 18 to 29 in good health and CMV-seronegative. The CDR3 runs from the conserved cysteine through the conserved F or W. D genes are given only for firm matches.

d_gene,v_gene,CDR3aa
-,TRBV11-1,CASSSRGRNTEAFF
-,TRBV6-6,CASSPDRNRSPLHF
-,TRBV23-1,CASSGAGDTEAFF
TRBD1,TRBV15,CATSGGGRGQGVRMNTEAFF
-,TRBV19,CASSIEVLNYGYTF
-,TRBV4-1,CASSPQGASYEQYF
-,TRBV6-4,CASSETPEGNNEQFF
TRBD1,TRBV30,CAWSRGQVISYEQYF
-,TRBV5-4,CATRLSATGTDTQYF
-,TRBV12-1,CASSRGQNYGYTF
-,TRBV11-2,CASSSGAYGYTF
-,TRBV19,CASSHRAGPLNQPQHF
TRBD2,TRBV6-1,CASSGLGLAGSAYEQYF
-,TRBV30,CAWKSPVSYEQYF
TRBD2,TRBV2,CAFRTSERNEQFF
-,TRBV29-1,CSVEDSEGVIADTQYF
-,TRBV6-5,CASSSLTLEAFF
-,TRBV11-3,CASSPGDYEQYF
-,TRBV6-5,CASSYIAGGRKLFF
-,TRBV19,CASSPLGGPRYEQYF